This paragraph covers one T cell receptor beta chain sequence. With 2 bases removed from V and 3 bases from J, the gap between germline ends came to 13 bases. The CDR3 length is 15 residues. Germline lookup yields CDR1 MNHNY and CDR2 SVGAGI (reference sequence). The sample comes from a study of cytomegalovirus exposure and HLA in healthy donors. The table came from immunoSEQ multiplex PCR; TCRdb's copy has only in-frame clones and leaves some out. The sample comprises roughly 95,000 clones, 75% to 90% of which are singletons, and approximately 20% rests with the top ten. The sequenced sample consisted of PBMCs. This sequence joins TRBV6-6 and TRBJ1-1; a weak D match, TRBD1 (5 bases). The sequence derives from a man younger than 35 in good health and CMV-seropositive. In nucleotides, the CDR3 is TGTGCCAGCAGTTACGGGGCCAGGAAGGACACTGAAGCTTTCTTT. Protein: CASSYGARKDTEAFF.